Described below is a single T cell receptor (beta chain) sequence and its context. Other DNA sequences within the sample encode an identical CDR3. The method was immunoSEQ multiplex PCR; TCRdb's version includes in-frame clones alone and lacks a portion of them. The repertoire holds hundreds of thousands of clones, with more than 75% as singletons. This record belongs to a study of shared T cell receptors in the human thymus. This CDR3 region has 16 residues. The same data also contributed to another study, on human thymus T cells. That report notes: Corrective cardiac operations yielded the resected thymus tissue.

The sequencing sample was made of thymocytes. This sequence was found in a boy in the first two years of life with a congenital heart defect. This sequence joins TRBV21-1 and TRBJ2-7; the D call in the table, TRBD1, was not verified against the DNA. TRBV21-1 is a pseudogene locus. CDR3 in DNA: TGTGCCAGCAGCACATCCCCGGGACAATTCTCCTACGAGCAGTACTTC. The encoded protein is CASSTSPGQFSYEQYF.